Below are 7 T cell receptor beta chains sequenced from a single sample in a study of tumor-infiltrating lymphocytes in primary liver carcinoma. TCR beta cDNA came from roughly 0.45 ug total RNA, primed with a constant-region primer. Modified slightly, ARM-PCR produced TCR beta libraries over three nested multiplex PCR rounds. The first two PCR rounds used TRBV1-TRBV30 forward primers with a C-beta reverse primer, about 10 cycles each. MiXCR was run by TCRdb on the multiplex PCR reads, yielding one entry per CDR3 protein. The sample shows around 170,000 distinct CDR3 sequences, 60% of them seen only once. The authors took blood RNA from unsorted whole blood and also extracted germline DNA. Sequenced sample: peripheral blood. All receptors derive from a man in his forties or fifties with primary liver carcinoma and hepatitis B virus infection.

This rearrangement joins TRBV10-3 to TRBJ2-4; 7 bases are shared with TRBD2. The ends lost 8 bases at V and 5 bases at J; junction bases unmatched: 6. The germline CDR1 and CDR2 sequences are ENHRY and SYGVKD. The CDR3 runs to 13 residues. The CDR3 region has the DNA TGTGCCATCGCCGCGGGAGCAGAAAACATTCAGTACTTC. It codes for CAIAAGAENIQYF.

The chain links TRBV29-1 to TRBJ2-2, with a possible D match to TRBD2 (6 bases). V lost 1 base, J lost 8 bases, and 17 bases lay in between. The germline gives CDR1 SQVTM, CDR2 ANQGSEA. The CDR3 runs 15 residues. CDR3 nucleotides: TGCAGCGTTGAAGGCGCCACGGGAGCCCCAGGGGAGCTGTTTTTT. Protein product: CSVEGATGAPGELFF.

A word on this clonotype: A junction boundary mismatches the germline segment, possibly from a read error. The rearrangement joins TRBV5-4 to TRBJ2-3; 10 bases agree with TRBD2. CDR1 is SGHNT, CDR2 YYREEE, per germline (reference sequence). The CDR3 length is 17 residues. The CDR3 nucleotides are TGTGCCATCAGCCGGACCGGGACTAGCGTACCCACAGATACGCAGTATTTT. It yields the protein CAISRTGTSVPTDTQYF.

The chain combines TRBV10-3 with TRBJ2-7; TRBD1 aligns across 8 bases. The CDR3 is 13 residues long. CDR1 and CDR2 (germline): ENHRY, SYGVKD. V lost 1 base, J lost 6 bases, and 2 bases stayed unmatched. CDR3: CAISEYDRGEQYF. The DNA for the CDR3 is TGTGCCATCAGTGAGTACGACAGGGGCGAGCAGTACTTC.

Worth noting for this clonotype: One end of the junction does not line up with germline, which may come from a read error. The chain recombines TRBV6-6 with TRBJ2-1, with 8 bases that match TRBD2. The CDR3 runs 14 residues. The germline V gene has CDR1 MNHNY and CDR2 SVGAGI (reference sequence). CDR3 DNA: TGTGCCGGCACCACGACTAGCGAGTCAAAAAAGGGGGTCTTC. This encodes CAGTTTSESKKGVF.

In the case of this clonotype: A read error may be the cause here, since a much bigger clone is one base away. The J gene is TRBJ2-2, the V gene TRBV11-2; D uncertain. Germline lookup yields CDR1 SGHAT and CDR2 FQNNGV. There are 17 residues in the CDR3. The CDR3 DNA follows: TGTGCCAGCAGCTTACGGTCAGGAACAGCGAAAACCGGGGAGCTGTTTTTT. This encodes CASSLRSGTAKTGELFF.

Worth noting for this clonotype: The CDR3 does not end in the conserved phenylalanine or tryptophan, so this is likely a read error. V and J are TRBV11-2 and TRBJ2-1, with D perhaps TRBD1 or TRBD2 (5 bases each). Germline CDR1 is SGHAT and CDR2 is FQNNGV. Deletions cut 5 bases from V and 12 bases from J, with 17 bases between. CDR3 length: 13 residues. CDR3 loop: CASSPRGADGQFS. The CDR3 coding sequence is TGTGCCAGCAGCCCTAGGGGAGCTGATGGGCAGTTCTCC.